Reported below is one T cell receptor (beta chain). Its antigen specificity is not known. Nothing much larger sits one base from this clone, and base qualities are not available. These data are taken from a study of blood T cells in healthy people across ages (dated by TCRdb to the mid-2010s). Describing the broader study: Template switching captured roughly one uniquely barcoded TCR beta cDNA molecule per two T cells in model experiments. To track age-related changes in TCR beta repertoire diversity, the study relied on deep sequencing normalized with unique cDNA molecular identifiers. Donors were grouped into four age groups: young (average approximately 16 years), middle-aged (under 40), aged (approximately 58) and long-lived (around 80). Donors of different ages were randomly distributed across sequencing lanes to avoid experimental bias. Using the same blood draw, the study looked at two additional independent replicas of 1 million unique cDNA reads for two donors, one aged 18 to 29 and the other aged 80 or older. Study-wide conclusions, independent of this receptor: Bulk unsorted PBMC profiling prevented conclusive comparison of naive and antigen-experienced compartments. Estimates of total diversity based on one million sequenced T cells were regarded as lower bounds and as underestimates. Compared with the aged group, the long-lived group had more naive CD4+ T cells, fewer expanded clones and increased TCR diversity, a pattern suggesting age selection. Because donor CMV infection status was unknown, age-related changes in expanded clonotypes were potentially confounded. Observed TCR beta diversity per million T cells fell roughly linearly with age, and a significant reduction was already apparent by age around 40. The percentage of naive T cells measured by flow cytometry correlated strongly with observed TCR beta diversity.

V sheds 5 bases and J sheds 9 bases, leaving 17 bases between their ends. There are 14 amino acids in the CDR3, from cysteine to phenylalanine inclusive. CDR3 DNA is the only sequence kept; it has 42 bases, read in frame from the first base. Preparation of the library involved 5' RACE. Sequencing instrument: Illumina HiSeq 2500. A second roughly 6 to 11 cycle PCR used a sample-barcoded 5' primer and a J-beta primer mix. A unique molecular identifier was introduced onto each TCR beta cDNA molecule by a template-switch 5' adaptor carrying 12 random nucleotides. Each sample yielded at least 3 million CDR3-containing paired-end reads. First-strand cDNA synthesis was performed from all RNA using the Mint cDNA synthesis kit, with priming by a TRBC-specific oligonucleotide. Following uracil-DNA glycosylase treatment, a first 18-cycle PCR with universal primers M1SS and BC2_uni_R was performed on all cDNA. The source study handled its data this way. Each sample was normalized by randomly selecting 1 million high-quality reads, each carrying a distinct molecular identifier. Reads with shared molecular identifiers were discarded instead of being binned into consensus sequences. MiTCR, run with a Q25 quality threshold and the strictest error-elimination algorithm, handled CDR3 identification, clonotype clustering and error correction. A nonparametric unseen species model using Euler transformation provided a lower-bound estimate of total TCR beta diversity. TCRdb reran the public reads through fastp at Q25 and MiXCR, keeping productive beta chains. One record per CDR3 amino acid sequence lists the most common genes and DNA. The V and J calls were not made by the authors but by TCRdb's processing. The sample records 1.5 million to 2 million distinct CDR3 sequences, over 25% of which are singletons. The leading ten clones occupy about 8% of the sample.

Donors were 30 to 45 systemically healthy Caucasian individuals from Russia aged roughly 6 to 95 years. Each donor gave 9 to 10 milliliters of peripheral blood, collected into EDTA-treated Vacutainer tubes. Ficoll-Paque density-gradient centrifugation was used to isolate PBMCs, with at least 7 million obtained per sample. Total RNA was extracted from PBMCs with Trizol reagent, with at least 6 micrograms obtained per sample. For every donor, an aliquot of PBMCs went through flow cytometry to measure the percentages of naive CD45RAhigh/CD27high T cells. The sequence links TRBV12-3 or TRBV12-4 to TRBJ1-5; a tentative D match to TRBD1 spans 6 bases. The sequenced material came from blood. This sequence originates from a woman aged 25 to 39 in good health. The base sequence is TGTGCCAGCAGTCTAGGGGGACATCAGTGGCCCCAGCATTTT. Its protein product is CASSLGGHQWPQHF.